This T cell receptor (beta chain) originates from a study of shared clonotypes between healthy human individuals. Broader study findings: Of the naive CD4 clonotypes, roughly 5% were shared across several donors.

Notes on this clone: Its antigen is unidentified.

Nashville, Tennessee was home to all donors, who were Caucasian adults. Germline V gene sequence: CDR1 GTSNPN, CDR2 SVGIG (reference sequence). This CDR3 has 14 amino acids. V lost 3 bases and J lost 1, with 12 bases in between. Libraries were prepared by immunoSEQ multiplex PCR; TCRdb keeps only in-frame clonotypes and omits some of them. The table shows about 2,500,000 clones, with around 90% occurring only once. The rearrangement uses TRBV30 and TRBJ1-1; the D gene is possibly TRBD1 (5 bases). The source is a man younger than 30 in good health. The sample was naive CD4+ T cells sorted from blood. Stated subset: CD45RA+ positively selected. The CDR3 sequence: CAWSQGGANTEAFF. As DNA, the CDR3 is TGTGCCTGGAGCCAGGGCGGCGCGAACACTGAAGCTTTCTTT. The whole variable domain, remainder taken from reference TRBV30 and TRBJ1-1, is SQTIHQWPATLVQPVGSPLSLECTVEGTSNPNLYWYRQAAGRGLQLLFYSVGIGQISSEVPQNLSASRPQDRQFILSSKKLLLSDSGFYLCAWSQGGANTEAFFGQGTRLTVV.